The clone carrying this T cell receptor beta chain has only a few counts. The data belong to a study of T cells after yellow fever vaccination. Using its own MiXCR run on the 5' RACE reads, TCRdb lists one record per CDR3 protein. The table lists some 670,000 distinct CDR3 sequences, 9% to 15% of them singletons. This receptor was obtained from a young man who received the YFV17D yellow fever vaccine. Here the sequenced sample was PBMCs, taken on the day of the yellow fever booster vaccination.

CDR3 sequence: CAWSRPRTSGRYTGELFF. The CDR3 region has the DNA TGTGCCTGGAGTCGTCCCCGGACTAGCGGGAGGTACACCGGGGAGCTGTTTTTT. This sequence joins TRBV30 and TRBJ2-2, with TRBD2 matching over 14 bases. Germline V lookup: CDR1 GTSNPN, CDR2 SVGIG (reference sequence). This CDR3 has 18 amino acids. J was trimmed by 3 bases and V by 2 bases; bases with no gene match: 8.